These 4 T cell receptor beta chains came from one sample sequenced in a study of cytomegalovirus exposure and HLA in healthy donors (TCRdb year 2017). Preparation of the library involved the immunoSEQ multiplex PCR assay. A mixture of 60 forward primers for TCR Vbeta segments and 13 reverse primers for TCR Jbeta segments was used in the multiplex PCR. The immuneACCESS repertoire file appears here via TCRdb, limited to in-frame rearrangements. These files lack a portion of the clones; in checked studies, under half of the deficit traces to unresolved V genes, and the cause of the others is not known. For this sample the table gives about 150,000 clones, of which 70% to 80% were detected only once. The ten largest make up around 13% of the sample. Sequenced input: PBMCs. The receptors derive from a man younger than 45 in good health and CMV-seropositive.

The chain uses TRBV6-5 and TRBJ2-3; D is unresolved. There are 13 residues in the CDR3. Trimming left V 2 bases short and J 3 bases short, with 6 bases between. The germline V gene has CDR1 MNHEY and CDR2 SVGAGI. This CDR3 reads CASSYARTDTQYF. As DNA, the CDR3 is TGTGCCAGCAGTTACGCTCGGACAGATACGCAGTATTTT.

The chain employs TRBV7-3 and TRBJ2-3; 14 bases align to TRBD2. V was pared by 5 bases and J by 8 bases, with 6 bases of the junction left unmatched. CDR3 size: 15 residues. The germline V gene encodes CDR1 SGHTA and CDR2 FQGTGA. CDR3 sequence reads: CASSPNGLAGGTQYF. The CDR3 nucleotides read TGTGCCAGCAGCCCGAACGGACTAGCGGGAGGTACGCAGTATTTT. Supplemented by reference TRBV7-3 and TRBJ2-3, the full variable domain reads GAGVSQTPSNKVTEKGKYVELRCDPISGHTALYWYRQSLGQGPEFLIYFQGTGAADDSGLPNDRFFAVRPEGSVSTLKIQRTERGDSAVYLCASSPNGLAGGTQYFGPGTRLTVL.

This clone was detected only once. The rearrangement joins TRBV27 to TRBJ2-7, with D perhaps matching TRBD1 (6 bases). V shed 1 base and J shed 0 bases, with 13 bases lying between them. The CDR3 has 16 residues. Germline assignment: CDR1 MNHEY and CDR2 SMNVEV (reference sequence). In DNA, the CDR3 is TGTGCCAGCAGTTTATGGGGCAGGGGTAGCTCCTACGAGCAGTACTTC. Translated: CASSLWGRGSSYEQYF.

This clone was observed once. The gene calls are TRBV27 and TRBJ1-2, with D tentatively TRBD1 (6 bases). Per the germline V gene, CDR1 is MNHEY and CDR2 is SMNVEV (reference sequence). Trimming pared 6 bases from V and 2 bases from J, leaving 16 bases between. There are 15 residues in the CDR3. CDR3 sequence: CASRWTVVGNYGYTF. The CDR3 region has the DNA TGTGCCAGCAGGTGGACAGTTGTGGGCAACTATGGCTACACCTTC.